Listed below are T cell receptor beta chains from one sample, sequenced in a study of long-term antiretroviral therapy in people with HIV. Using immunoSEQ multiplex PCR, the repertoire was profiled, and TCRdb retains in-frame clones only, with some absent. The profile covers approximately 26,000 clones, with less than 85% appearing a single time and approximately 10% taken by the ten largest. The specimen comprised unsorted PBMCs, sampled 2.3 years after starting antiretroviral therapy. The receptors come from a man in his forties or fifties with HIV. The CDR3 runs from the conserved cysteine through the conserved F or W. A D gene is named only where the DNA matches it firmly. Clone size is given for some rows only: seen once, a few or many times, or a class if the clone is expanded.

v_gene: TRBV13; j_gene: TRBJ2-2; abundance: -; d_gene: TRBD1; CDR3aa: CASSFRQGRGTGELFF; CDR3nt: TGTGCCAGCAGCTTCAGACAGGGGAGAGGCACCGGGGAGCTGTTTTTT
v_gene: TRBV9; j_gene: TRBJ2-3; abundance: -; d_gene: -; CDR3aa: CASSVRPSSGKDTQYF; CDR3nt: TGTGCCAGCAGCGTAAGGCCAAGCTCAGGGAAAGATACGCAGTATTTT
v_gene: TRBV7-9; j_gene: TRBJ1-2; abundance: -; d_gene: -; CDR3aa: CASSLPGAGTRKNYGYTF; CDR3nt: TGTGCCAGCAGCCTCCCCGGCGCCGGTACACGAAAGAACTATGGCTACACCTTC
v_gene: TRBV5-1; j_gene: TRBJ2-3; abundance: -; d_gene: TRBD2; CDR3aa: CASLRGGVTDTQYF; CDR3nt: TGCGCCAGCCTACGGGGGGGCGTGACAGATACGCAGTATTTT
v_gene: TRBV9; j_gene: TRBJ1-6; abundance: -; d_gene: -; CDR3aa: CASSSRQVYNSPLHF; CDR3nt: TGTGCCAGCAGCTCCCGACAGGTCTATAATTCACCCCTCCACTTT
v_gene: TRBV10-3; j_gene: TRBJ1-5; abundance: few; d_gene: -; CDR3aa: CAISDVGNSNQPQHF; CDR3nt: TGTGCCATCAGTGATGTAGGGAATAGCAATCAGCCCCAGCATTTT
v_gene: TRBV4-2; j_gene: TRBJ2-7; abundance: -; d_gene: -; CDR3aa: CASSQEGLYEQYF; CDR3nt: TGTGCCAGCAGCCAAGAGGGATTGTACGAGCAGTACTTC
v_gene: TRBV5-1; j_gene: TRBJ2-7; abundance: -; d_gene: TRBD1; CDR3aa: CASSLTGGEQYF; CDR3nt: TGCGCCAGCAGCCTGACAGGGGGCGAGCAGTACTTC
v_gene: TRBV5-6; j_gene: TRBJ1-2; abundance: -; d_gene: TRBD1; CDR3aa: CASRGYRGSHYGYTF; CDR3nt: TGTGCCAGCAGGGGATACAGGGGGTCGCACTATGGCTACACCTTC
v_gene: TRBV5-1; j_gene: TRBJ2-1; abundance: once; d_gene: -; CDR3aa: CASSSGRSSYNEQFF; CDR3nt: TGCGCCAGCAGCTCGGGGCGAAGCTCCTACAATGAGCAGTTCTTC
v_gene: TRBV5-8; j_gene: TRBJ1-2; abundance: -; d_gene: -; CDR3aa: CASSSLRDTILLNYGYTF; CDR3nt: TGTGCCAGCAGCTCCCTCCGGGACACCATCTTATTAAACTATGGCTACACCTTC